A selection of T cell receptor beta chains follows, all from one sample in a study of blood T cell repertoires in COVID-19. Produced via immunoSEQ multiplex PCR; TCRdb's table is partial and in-frame only. The data hold approximately 210,000 clones, with 80% to 85% observed a single time. Sequencing was carried out using peripheral blood. These receptors came from an elderly woman with COVID-19, enrolled during active disease. Both conserved end residues are part of each CDR3. The order of the fields is V gene, clone size, D gene, J gene, CDR3 protein, CDR3 DNA. The D gene is left open where the match is weak. A row's size may be missing; if present it is once, few, many or a size class.

TRBV28	.	TRBD2	TRBJ2-1	CASSLAGGAYNEQFF	TGTGCCAGCAGTTTAGCGGGGGGGGCCTACAATGAGCAGTTCTTC
TRBV5-4	.	TRBD1	TRBJ1-3	CASSLAELTGAGNTIYF	TGTGCCAGCAGCTTAGCAGAGCTCACAGGGGCTGGAAACACCATATATTTT
TRBV2	.	.	TRBJ1-2	CASGTGTNYGYTF	TGTGCCAGCGGTACAGGTACTAACTATGGCTACACCTTC
TRBV19	.	.	TRBJ1-4	CASSGLGAATNEKLFF	TGTGCCAGTAGCGGACTGGGGGCTGCAACTAATGAAAAACTGTTTTTT
TRBV5-4	.	.	TRBJ1-3	CASSLAGSPGNTIYF	TGTGCCAGCAGCTTGGCGGGGTCCCCTGGAAACACCATATATTTT
TRBV24-1	.	TRBD1	TRBJ1-2	CATSDSGTGGTNYGYTF	TGTGCCACCAGTGACTCCGGGACAGGGGGAACTAACTATGGCTACACCTTC
TRBV9	.	TRBD1	TRBJ1-1	CASSGLTGGTEAFF	TGTGCCAGCAGCGGACTCACAGGGGGTACTGAAGCTTTCTTT
TRBV6-1	.	TRBD1	TRBJ2-5	CASSEETGSGETQYF	TGTGCCAGCAGTGAAGAGACAGGGTCAGGGGAGACCCAGTACTTC
TRBV5-1	.	.	TRBJ2-3	CASSLPSTDTQYF	TGCGCCAGCAGCTTGCCGAGCACAGATACGCAGTATTTT
TRBV7-9	.	TRBD1	TRBJ1-6	CASSLGTGASPLHF	TGTGCCAGCAGCCTGGGGACAGGGGCTTCACCCCTCCACTTT
TRBV24-1	.	TRBD1	TRBJ2-7	CATTGPGTGYYEQYF	TGTGCCACTACTGGGCCCGGGACAGGATACTACGAGCAGTACTTC
TRBV7-9	.	.	TRBJ2-6	CASSPPTGPHSGANVLTF	TGTGCCAGCAGCCCCCCGACAGGACCCCACTCTGGGGCCAACGTCCTGACTTTC
TRBV19	few	TRBD1	TRBJ1-1	CASSIATGKGAEAFF	TGTGCCAGTAGTATAGCGACAGGGAAGGGGGCTGAAGCTTTCTTT
TRBV19	.	TRBD1	TRBJ1-2	CASRGQGNSYGYTF	TGTGCCAGTAGGGGACAGGGGAACAGCTATGGCTACACCTTC
TRBV10-3	.	TRBD2	TRBJ2-3	CAISERGGVDTQYF	TGTGCCATCAGTGAACGCGGGGGGGTCGATACGCAGTATTTT
TRBV7-9	.	TRBD2	TRBJ2-5	CASSQTGTSQETQYF	TGTGCCAGCAGCCAAACCGGGACTAGCCAAGAGACCCAGTACTTC
TRBV30	.	TRBD1	TRBJ1-1	CAWSFGDRGSEAFF	TGTGCCTGGTCTTTTGGGGACAGGGGATCTGAAGCTTTCTTT
TRBV5-4	.	TRBD1	TRBJ2-7	CASSLVDRGRYEQYF	TGTGCCAGCAGCTTGGTGGACAGGGGGAGGTACGAGCAGTACTTC
TRBV6-6	.	TRBD1	TRBJ2-7	CASSHRGQGSLSYEQYF	TGTGCCAGCAGTCACCGGGGACAGGGCTCTCTCTCCTACGAGCAGTACTTC